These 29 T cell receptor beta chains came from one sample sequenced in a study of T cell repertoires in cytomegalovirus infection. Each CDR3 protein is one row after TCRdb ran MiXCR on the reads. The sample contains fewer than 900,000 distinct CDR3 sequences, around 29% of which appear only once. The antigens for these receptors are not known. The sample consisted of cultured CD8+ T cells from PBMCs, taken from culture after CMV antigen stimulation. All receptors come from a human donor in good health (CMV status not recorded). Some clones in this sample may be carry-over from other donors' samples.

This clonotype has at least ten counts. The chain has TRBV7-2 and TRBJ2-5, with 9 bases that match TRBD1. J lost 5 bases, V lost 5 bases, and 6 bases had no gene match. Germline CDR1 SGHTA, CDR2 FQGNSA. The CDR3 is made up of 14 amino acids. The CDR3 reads CASSPWTGDETQYF. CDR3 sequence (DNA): TGTGCCAGCAGCCCCTGGACAGGGGATGAGACCCAGTACTTC.

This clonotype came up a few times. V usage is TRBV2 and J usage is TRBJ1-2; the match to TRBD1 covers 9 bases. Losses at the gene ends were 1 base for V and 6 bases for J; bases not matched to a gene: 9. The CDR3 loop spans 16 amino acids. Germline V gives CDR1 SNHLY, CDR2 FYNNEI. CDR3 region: CASSEGRDRVMDGYTF. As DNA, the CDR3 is TGTGCCAGCAGTGAAGGCCGGGACAGGGTCATGGATGGCTACACCTTC.

CDR3 nucleotide sequence: TGTGCCATCAGTGAGTCGACACGAGGGACTGAAGCTTTCTTT. Amino acids: CAISESTRGTEAFF. The V call is TRBV10-3, the J call TRBJ1-1; D is uncertain. Germline values: CDR1 ENHRY, CDR2 SYGVKD. Trimming removed 0 bases from V and 5 bases from J, with 10 bases in between. This CDR3 spans 14 amino acids.

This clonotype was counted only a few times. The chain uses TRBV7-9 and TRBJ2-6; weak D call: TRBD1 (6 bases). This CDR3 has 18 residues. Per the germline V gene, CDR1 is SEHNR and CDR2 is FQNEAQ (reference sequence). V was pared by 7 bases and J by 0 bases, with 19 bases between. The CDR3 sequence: CASTSRTVLSSGANVLTF. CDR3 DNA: TGTGCCAGCACCTCGCGGACAGTATTAAGCTCTGGGGCCAACGTCCTGACTTTC. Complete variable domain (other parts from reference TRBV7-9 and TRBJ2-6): DTGVSQNPRHKITKRGQNVTFRCDPISEHNRLYWYRQTLGQGPEFLTYFQNEAQLEKSRLLSDRFSAERPKGSFSTLEIQRTEQGDSAMYLCASTSRTVLSSGANVLTFGAGSRLTVL.

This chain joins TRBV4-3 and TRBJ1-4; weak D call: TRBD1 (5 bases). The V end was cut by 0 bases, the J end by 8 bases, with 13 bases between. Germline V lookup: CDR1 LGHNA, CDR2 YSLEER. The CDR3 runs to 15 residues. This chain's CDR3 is CASSQEGHPREKLFF. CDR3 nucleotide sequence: TGCGCCAGCAGCCAAGAGGGGCACCCGCGGGAAAAACTGTTTTTT.

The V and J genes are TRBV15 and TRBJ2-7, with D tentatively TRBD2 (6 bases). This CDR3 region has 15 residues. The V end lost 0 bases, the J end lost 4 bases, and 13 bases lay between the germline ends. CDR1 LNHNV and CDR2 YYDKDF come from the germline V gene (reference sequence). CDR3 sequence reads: CATSREGGILYEQYF. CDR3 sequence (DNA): TGTGCCACCAGCAGAGAAGGAGGGATATTGTACGAGCAGTACTTC.

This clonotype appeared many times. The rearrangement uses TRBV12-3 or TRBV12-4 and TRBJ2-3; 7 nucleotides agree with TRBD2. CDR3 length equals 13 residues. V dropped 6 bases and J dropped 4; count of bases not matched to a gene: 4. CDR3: CASSLAESDTQYF. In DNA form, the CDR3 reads TGTGCCAGCAGCCTAGCGGAGTCAGATACGCAGTATTTT.

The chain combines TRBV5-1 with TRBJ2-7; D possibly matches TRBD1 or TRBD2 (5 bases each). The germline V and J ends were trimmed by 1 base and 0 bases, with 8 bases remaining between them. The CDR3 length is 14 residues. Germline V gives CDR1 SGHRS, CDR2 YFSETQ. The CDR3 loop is CASSLSGTSYEQYF. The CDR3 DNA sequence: TGCGCCAGCAGCTTGTCCGGGACCTCCTACGAGCAGTACTTC. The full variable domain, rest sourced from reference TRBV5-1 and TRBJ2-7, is KAGVTQTPRYLIKTRGQQVTLSCSPISGHRSVSWYQQTPGQGLQFLFEYFSETQRNKGNFPGRFSGRQFSNSRSEMNVSTLELGDSALYLCASSLSGTSYEQYFGPGTRLTVT.

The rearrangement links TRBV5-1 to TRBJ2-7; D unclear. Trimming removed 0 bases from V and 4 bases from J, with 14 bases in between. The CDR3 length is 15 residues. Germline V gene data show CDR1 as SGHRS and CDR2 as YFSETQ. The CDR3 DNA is TGCGCCAGCAGCTTGGCCTTAGGAGACCATTACGAGCAGTACTTC. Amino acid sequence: CASSLALGDHYEQYF.

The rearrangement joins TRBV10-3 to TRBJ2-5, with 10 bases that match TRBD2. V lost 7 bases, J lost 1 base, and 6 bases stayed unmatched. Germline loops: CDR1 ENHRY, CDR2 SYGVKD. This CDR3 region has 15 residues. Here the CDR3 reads CAIMPSGGFQETQYF. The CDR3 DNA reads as TGTGCCATCATGCCTAGCGGGGGATTCCAAGAGACCCAGTACTTC.

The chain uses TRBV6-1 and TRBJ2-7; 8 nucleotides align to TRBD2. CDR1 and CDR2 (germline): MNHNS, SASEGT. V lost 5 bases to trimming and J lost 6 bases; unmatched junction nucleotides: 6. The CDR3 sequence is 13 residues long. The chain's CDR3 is CASSYGLAFEQYF. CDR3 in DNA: TGTGCCAGCAGTTATGGACTAGCTTTCGAGCAGTACTTC.

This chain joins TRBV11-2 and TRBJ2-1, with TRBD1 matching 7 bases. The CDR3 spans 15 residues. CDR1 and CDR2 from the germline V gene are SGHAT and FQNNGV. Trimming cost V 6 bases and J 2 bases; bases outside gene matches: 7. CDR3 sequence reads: CASRKQGFPYNEQFF. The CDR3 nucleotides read TGTGCCAGCAGAAAACAGGGGTTTCCCTACAATGAGCAGTTCTTC.

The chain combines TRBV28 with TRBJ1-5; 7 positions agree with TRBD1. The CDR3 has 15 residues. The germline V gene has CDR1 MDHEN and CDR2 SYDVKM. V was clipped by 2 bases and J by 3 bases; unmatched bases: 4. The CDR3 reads CASSLAGGYNQPQHF. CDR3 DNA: TGTGCCAGCAGTTTAGCAGGGGGATACAATCAGCCCCAGCATTTT.

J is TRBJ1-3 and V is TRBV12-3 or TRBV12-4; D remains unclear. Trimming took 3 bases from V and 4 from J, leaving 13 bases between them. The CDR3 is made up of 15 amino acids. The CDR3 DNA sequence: TGTGCCAGCAGTTTTGCGGGGTCGTTAGGAAACACCATATATTTT. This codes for CASSFAGSLGNTIYF.

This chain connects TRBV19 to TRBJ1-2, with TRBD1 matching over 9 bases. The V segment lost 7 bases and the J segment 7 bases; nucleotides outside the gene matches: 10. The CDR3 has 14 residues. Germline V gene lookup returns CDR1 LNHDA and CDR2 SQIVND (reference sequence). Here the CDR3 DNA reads TGTGCCAGTAATCCGGGACAGGGTCATTCTGGCTACACCTTC. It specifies CASNPGQGHSGYTF. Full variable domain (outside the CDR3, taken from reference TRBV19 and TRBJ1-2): DGGITQSPKYLFRKEGQNVTLSCEQNLNHDAMYWYRQDPGQGLRLIYYSQIVNDFQKGDIAEGYSVSREKKESFPLTVTSAQKNPTAFYLCASNPGQGHSGYTFGSGTRLTVV.

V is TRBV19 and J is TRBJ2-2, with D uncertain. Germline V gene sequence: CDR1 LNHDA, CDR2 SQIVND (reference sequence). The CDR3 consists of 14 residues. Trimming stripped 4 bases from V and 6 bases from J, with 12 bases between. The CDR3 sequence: CASSTDAVAGELFF. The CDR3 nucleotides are TGTGCCAGTAGTACAGACGCTGTCGCCGGGGAGCTGTTTTTT.

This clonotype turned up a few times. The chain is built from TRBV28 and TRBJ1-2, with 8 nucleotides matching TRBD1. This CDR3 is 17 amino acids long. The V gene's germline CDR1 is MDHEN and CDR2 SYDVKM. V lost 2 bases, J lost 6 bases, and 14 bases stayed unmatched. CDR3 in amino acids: CASSLVVIKDRDDGYTF. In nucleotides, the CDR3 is TGTGCCAGCAGTTTAGTTGTAATCAAGGACAGGGATGATGGCTACACCTTC.

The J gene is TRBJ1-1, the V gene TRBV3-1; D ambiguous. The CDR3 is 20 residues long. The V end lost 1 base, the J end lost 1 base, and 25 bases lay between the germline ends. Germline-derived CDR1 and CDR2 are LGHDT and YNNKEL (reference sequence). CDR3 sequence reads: CASSQVYPRTLSEANTEAFF. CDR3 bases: TGTGCCAGCAGCCAAGTTTACCCCCGGACTCTCTCGGAGGCGAACACTGAAGCTTTCTTT.

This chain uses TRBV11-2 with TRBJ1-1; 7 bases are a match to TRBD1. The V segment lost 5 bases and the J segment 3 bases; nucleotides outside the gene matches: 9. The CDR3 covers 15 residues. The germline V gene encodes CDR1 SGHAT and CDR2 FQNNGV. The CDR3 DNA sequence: TGTGCCAGCAGCCTGTGGGACAGCAAGCACACTGAAGCTTTCTTT. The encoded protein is CASSLWDSKHTEAFF.

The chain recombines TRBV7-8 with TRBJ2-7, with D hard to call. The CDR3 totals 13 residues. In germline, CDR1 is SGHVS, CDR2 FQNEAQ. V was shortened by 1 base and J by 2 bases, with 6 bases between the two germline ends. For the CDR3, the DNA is TGTGCCAGCAGCTTAGGGTTTACCTACGAGCAGTACGTC. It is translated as CASSLGFTYEQYV.

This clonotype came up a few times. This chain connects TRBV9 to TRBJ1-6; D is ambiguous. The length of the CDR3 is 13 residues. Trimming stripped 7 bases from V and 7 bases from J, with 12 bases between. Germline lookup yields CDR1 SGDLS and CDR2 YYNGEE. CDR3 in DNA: TGTGCCAGCTCCCGGGCTGGGAATTCACCCCTCCACTTT. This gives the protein CASSRAGNSPLHF.

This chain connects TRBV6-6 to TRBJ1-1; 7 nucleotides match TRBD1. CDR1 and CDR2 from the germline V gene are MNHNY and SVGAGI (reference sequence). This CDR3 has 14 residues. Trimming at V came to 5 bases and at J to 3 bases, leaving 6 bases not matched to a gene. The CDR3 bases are TGTGCCAGCAGTAGGGGGCCTGAGGACACTGAAGCTTTCTTT. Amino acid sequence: CASSRGPEDTEAFF.

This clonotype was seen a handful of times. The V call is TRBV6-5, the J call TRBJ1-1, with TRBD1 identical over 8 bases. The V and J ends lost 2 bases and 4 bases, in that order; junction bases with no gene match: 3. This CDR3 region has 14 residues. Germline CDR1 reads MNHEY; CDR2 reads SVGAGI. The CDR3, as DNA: TGTGCCAGCAGTTACGACAGGGGCTTCACTGAAGCTTTCTTT. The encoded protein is CASSYDRGFTEAFF.

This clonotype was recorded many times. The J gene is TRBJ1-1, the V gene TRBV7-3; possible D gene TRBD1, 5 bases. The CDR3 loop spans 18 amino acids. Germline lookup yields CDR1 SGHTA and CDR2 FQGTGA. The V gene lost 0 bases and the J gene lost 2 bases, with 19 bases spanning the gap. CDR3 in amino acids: CASSLTVPGYLGNTEAFF. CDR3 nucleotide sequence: TGTGCCAGCAGCTTAACAGTTCCAGGGTATCTCGGAAACACTGAAGCTTTCTTT.

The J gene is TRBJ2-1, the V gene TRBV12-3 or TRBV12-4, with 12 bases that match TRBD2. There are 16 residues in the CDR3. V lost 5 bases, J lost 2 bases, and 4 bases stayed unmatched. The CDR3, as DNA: TGTGCCAGCAGTAAAACTAGCGGGGGGCCCTACAATGAGCAGTTCTTC. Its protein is CASSKTSGGPYNEQFF.

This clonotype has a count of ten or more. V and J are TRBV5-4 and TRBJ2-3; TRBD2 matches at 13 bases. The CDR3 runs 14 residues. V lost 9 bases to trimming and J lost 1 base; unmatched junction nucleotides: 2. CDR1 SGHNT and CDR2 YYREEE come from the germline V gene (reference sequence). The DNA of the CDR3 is TGTGCCATCGGACTAGCGGGGGGCACAGATACGCAGTATTTT. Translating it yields CAIGLAGGTDTQYF.

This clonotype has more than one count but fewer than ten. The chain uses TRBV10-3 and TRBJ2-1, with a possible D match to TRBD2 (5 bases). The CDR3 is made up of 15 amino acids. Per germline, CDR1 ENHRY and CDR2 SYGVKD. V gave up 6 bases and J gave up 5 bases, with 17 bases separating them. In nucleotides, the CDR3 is TGTGCCATCAGCCCCCTCCCGAGGGAGAACAATGAGCAGTTCTTC. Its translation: CAISPLPRENNEQFF.

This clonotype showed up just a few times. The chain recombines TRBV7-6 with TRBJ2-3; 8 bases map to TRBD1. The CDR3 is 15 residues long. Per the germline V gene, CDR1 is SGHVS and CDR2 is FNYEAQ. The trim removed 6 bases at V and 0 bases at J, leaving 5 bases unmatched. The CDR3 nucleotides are TGTGCCAGCAGTTACAGGGGGACTAGCACAGATACGCAGTATTTT. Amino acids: CASSYRGTSTDTQYF.

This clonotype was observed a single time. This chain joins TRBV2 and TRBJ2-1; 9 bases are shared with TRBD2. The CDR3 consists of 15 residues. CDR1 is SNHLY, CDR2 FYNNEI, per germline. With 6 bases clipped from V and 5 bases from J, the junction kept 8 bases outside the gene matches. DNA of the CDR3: TGTGCCAGCAGGGGGACTAGCAGATTGGACAATGAGCAGTTCTTC. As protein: CASRGTSRLDNEQFF. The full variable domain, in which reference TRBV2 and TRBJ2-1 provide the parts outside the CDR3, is EPEVTQTPSHQVTQMGQEVILRCVPISNHLYFYWYRQILGQKVEFLVSFYNNEISEKSEIFDDQFSVERPDGSNFTLKIRSTKLEDSAMYFCASRGTSRLDNEQFFGPGTRLTVL.